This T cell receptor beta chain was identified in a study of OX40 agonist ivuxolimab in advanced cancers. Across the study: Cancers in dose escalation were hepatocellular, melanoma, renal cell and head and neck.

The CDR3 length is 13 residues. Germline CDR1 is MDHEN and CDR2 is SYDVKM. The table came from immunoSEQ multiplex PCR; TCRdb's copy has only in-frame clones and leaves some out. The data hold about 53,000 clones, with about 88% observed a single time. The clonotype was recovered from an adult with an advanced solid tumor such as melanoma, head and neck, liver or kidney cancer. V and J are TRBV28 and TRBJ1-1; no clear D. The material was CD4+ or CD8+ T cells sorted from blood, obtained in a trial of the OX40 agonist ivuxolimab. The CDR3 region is CAHSSFMNTEAFF. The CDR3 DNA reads TGTGCGCACTCAAGCTTTATGAACACTGAAGCTTTCTTT.